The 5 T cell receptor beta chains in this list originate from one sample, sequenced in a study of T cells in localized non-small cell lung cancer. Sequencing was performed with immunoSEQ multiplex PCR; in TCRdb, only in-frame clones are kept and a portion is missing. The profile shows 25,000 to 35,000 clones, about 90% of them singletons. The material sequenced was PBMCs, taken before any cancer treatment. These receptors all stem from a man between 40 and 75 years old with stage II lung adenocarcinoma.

The CDR3 loop reads CASSPEGPGYGYTF. DNA of the CDR3: TGTGCCAGCAGTCCGGAGGGACCAGGGTATGGCTACACCTTC. This rearrangement joins TRBV27 to TRBJ1-2; tentative D call: TRBD1 (5 bases). With 5 bases removed from V and 5 bases from J, the gap between germline ends came to 15 bases. This CDR3 contains 14 residues. CDR1 is MNHEY and CDR2 is SMNVEV in the germline V gene (reference sequence).

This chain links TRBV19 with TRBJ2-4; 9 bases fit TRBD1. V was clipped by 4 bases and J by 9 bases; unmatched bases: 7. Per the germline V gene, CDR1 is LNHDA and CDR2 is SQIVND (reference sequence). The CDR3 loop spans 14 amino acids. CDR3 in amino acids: CASSTHRGPVIQYF. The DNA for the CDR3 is TGTGCCAGTAGTACTCACAGGGGGCCCGTCATTCAGTACTTC.

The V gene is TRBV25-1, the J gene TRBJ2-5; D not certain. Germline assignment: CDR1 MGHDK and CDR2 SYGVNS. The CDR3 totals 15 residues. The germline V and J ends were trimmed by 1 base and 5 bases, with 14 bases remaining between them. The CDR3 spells CASSESGPHRETQYF. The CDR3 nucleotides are TGTGCCAGCAGTGAATCTGGACCACACCGGGAGACCCAGTACTTC.

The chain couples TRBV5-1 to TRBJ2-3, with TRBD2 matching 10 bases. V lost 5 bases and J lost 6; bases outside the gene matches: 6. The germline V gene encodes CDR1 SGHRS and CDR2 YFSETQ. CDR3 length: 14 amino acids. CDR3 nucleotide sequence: TGCGCCAGCAGTGGGGCTAGCGGGGGCGATACGCAGTATTTT. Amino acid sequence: CASSGASGGDTQYF.

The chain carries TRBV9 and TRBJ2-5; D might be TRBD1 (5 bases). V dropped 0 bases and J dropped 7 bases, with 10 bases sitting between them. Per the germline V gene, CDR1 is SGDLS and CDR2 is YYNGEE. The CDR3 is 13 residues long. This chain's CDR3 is CASSVEGAGTQYF. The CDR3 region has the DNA TGTGCCAGCAGCGTAGAAGGGGCTGGGACCCAGTACTTC.